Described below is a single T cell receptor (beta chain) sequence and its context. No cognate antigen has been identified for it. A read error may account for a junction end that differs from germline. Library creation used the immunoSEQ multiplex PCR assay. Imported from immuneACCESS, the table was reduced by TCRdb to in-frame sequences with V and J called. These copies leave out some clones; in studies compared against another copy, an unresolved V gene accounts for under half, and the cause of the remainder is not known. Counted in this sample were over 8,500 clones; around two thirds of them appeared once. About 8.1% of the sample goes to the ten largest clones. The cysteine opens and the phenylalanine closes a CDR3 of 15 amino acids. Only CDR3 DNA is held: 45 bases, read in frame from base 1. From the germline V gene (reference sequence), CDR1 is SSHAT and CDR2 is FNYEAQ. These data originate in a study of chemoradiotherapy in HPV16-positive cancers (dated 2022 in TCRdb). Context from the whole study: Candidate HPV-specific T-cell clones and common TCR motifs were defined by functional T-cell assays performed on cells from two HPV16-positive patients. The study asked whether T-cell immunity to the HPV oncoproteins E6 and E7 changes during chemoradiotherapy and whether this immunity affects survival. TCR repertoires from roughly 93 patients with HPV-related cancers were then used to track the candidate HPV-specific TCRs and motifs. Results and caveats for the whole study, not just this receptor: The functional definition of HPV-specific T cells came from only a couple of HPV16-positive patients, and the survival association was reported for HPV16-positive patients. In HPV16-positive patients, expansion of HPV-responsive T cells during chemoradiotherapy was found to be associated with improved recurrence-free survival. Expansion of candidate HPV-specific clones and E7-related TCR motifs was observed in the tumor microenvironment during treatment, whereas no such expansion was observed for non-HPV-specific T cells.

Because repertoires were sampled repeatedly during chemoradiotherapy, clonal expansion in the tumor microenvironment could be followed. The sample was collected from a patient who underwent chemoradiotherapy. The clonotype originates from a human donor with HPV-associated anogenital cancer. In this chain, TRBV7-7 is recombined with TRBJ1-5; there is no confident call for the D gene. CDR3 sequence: CASSGKAGANQPQHF. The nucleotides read TGTGCTAGCAGCGGAAAAGCAGGAGCCAATCAGCCCCAGCATTTT.